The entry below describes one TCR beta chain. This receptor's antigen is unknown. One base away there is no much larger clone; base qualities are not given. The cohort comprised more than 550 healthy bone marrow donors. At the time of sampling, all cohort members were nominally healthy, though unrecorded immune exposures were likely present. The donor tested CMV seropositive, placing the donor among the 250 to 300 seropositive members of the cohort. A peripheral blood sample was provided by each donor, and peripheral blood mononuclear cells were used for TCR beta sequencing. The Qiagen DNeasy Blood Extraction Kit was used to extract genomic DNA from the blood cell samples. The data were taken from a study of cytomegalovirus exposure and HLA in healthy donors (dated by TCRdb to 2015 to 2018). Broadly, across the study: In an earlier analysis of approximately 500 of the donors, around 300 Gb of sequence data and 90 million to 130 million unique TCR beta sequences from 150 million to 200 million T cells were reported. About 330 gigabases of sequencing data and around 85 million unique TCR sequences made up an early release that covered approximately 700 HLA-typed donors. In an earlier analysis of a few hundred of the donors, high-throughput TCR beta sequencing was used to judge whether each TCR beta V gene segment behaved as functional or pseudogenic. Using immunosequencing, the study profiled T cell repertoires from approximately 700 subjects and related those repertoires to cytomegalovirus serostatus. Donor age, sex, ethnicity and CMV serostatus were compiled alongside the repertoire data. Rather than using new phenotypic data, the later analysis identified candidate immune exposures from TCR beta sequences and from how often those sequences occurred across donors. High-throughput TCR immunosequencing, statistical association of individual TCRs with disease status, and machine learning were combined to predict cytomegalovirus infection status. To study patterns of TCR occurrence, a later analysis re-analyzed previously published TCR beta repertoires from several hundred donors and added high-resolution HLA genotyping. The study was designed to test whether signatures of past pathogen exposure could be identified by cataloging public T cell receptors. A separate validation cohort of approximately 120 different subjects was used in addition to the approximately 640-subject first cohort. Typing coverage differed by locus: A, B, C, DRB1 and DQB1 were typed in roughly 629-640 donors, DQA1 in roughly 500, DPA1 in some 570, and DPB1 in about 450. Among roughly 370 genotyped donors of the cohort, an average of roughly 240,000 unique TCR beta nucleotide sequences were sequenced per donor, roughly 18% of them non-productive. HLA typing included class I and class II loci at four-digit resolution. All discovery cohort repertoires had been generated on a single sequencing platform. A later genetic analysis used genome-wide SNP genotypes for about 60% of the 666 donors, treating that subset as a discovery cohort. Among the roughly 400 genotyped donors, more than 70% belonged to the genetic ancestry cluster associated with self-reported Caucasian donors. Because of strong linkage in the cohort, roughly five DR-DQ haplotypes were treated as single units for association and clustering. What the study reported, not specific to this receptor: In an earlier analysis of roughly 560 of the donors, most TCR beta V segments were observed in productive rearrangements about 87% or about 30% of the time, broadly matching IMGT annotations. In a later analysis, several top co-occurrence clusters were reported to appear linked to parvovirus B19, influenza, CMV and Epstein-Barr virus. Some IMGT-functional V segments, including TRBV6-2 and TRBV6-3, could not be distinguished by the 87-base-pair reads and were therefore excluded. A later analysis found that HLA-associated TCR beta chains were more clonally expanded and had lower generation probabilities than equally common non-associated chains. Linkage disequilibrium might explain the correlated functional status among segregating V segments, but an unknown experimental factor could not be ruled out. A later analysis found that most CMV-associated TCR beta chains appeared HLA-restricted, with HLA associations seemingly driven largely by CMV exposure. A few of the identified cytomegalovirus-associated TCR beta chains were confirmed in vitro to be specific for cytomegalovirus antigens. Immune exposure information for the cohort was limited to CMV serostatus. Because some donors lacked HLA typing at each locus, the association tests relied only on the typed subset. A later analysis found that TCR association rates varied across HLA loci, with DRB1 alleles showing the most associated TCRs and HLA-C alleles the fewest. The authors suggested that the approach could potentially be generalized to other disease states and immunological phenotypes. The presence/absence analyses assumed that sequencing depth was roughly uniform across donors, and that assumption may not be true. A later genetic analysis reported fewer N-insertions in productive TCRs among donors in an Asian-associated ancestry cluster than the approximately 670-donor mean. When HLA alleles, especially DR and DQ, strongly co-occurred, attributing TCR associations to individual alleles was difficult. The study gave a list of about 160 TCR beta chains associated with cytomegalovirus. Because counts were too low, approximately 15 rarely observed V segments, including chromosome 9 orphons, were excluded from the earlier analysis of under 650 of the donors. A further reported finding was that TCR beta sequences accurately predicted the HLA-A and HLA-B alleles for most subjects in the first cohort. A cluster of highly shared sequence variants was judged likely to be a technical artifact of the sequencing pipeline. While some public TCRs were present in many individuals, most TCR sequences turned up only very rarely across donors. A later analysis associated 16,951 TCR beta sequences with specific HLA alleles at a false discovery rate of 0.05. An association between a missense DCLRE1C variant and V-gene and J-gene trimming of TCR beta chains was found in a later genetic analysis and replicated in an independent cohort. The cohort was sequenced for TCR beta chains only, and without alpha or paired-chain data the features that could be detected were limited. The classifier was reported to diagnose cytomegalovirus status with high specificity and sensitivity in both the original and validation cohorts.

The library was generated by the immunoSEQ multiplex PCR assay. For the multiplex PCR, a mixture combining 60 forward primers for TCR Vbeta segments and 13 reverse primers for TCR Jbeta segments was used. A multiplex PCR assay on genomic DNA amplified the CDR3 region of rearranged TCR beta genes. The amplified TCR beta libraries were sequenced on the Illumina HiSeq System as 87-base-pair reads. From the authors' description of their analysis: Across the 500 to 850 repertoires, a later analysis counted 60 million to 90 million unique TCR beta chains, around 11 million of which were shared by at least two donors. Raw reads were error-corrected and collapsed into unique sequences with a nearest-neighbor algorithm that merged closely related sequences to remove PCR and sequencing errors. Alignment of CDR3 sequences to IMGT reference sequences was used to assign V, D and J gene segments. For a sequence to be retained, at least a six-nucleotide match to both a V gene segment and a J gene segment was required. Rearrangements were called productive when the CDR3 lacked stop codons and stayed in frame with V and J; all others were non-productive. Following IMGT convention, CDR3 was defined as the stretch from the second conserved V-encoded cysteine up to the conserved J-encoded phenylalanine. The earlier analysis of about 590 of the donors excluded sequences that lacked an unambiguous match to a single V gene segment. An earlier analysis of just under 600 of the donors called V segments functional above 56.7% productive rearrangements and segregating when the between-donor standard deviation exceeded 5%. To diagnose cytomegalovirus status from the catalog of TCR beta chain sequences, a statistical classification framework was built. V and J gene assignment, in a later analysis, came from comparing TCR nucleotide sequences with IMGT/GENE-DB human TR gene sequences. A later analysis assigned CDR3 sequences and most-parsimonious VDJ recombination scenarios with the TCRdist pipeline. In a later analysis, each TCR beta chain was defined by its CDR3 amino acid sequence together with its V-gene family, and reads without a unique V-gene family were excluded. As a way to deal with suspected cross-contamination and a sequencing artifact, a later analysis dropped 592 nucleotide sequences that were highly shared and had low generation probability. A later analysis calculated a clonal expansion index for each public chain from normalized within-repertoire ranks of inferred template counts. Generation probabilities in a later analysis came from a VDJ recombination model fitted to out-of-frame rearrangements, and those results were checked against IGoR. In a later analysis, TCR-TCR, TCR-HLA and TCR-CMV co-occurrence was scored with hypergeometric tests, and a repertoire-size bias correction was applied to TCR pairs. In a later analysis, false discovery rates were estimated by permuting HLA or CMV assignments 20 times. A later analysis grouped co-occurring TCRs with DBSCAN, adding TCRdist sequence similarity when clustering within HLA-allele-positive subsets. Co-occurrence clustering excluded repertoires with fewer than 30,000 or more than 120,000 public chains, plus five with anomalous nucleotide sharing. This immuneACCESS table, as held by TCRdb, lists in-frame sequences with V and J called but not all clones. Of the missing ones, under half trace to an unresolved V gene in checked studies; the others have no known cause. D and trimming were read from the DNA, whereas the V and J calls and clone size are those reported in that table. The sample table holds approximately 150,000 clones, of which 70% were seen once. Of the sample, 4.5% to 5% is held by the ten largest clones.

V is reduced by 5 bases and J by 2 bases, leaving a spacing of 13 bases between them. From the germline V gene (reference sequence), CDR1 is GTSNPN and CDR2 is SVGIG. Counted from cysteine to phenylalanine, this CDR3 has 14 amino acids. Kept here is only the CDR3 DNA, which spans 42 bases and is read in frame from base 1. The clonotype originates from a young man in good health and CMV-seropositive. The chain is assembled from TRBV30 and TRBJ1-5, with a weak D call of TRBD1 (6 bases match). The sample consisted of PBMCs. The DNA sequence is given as TGTGCCTGGGGGGGCCGGGGCGGCAATCAGCCCCAGCATTTT. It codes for CAWGGRGGNQPQHF.